Below, one T cell receptor (beta chain) is given with its context. This clonotype turned up a few times. The target of this receptor is not known. Per-nucleotide qualities are absent, and no much larger clonotype sits a single base away. This sample was taken from a study of response to subunit inactivated influenza vaccine (dated by TCRdb to about 2018). Context from the whole study: Deep quantitative T cell receptor repertoire profiling was used in the study to track responses to a trivalent subunit inactivated influenza vaccine.

The CDR3 measures 13 amino acids from cysteine to phenylalanine. Here the CDR3 DNA is all that survives: 39 bases in frame from base 1. The germline V gene gives CDR1 as LGHNA and CDR2 as YNFKEQ. V loses 1 base of germline sequence and J loses 3 bases, and the interval between the two ends is 6 bases. The library was obtained by RT-PCR. TCRdb names Illumina HiSeq 2500 as the instrument used. TCRdb reprocessed the public reads (quality trimming at Q25 with fastp, clone calling with MiXCR) and kept in-frame beta chains. Identical CDR3 proteins give one entry, which carries the most common genes and DNA. Counted in this sample were about 570,000 distinct CDR3 sequences; 11% of them appeared once. The ten largest account for approximately 11% of the sample. On the study overall, not on this receptor specifically: The authors suggested that each seasonal influenza vaccination may recruit only a limited number of new T cells.

The sample was also reused in another study, on T cells expressing NK-cell markers. That second publication adds: TCR beta cDNA libraries were made by 5'RACE template switching that added a universal primer site and unique molecular identifiers. Eight donors provided sorted CD3+CD56+NKG2C+, CD3+CD56+NKG2C- and CD3+CD56-NKG2C+ T-cell subsets, whose TCR beta-chain repertoires were profiled. Among the eight sequenced donors, only one was HCMV-seronegative, while the other seven were HCMV-seropositive. To restrict sorting to alphabetaTCR-expressing T cells, an anti-gammadeltaTCR antibody was added in several experiments. In roughly 6 donors, the dominant CD3+CD56+NKG2C+ clonotypes were among the top 10 CD8+ clonotypes and accounted for about 1.0-7.5% of CD8+ T cells. Those dominant clonotypes were again the most abundant among CD3+CD56-NKG2C+ cells in a handful of donors, at about 25-65%. It remained unclear whether the expanded NKG2C-expressing T cell clones were specific for HCMV antigens. The eight sequenced donors were randomly selected healthy volunteers, three men and five women. HCMV serostatus was determined by detecting HCMV-specific IgG in serum with a commercial ELISA kit. Peripheral blood mononuclear cells were isolated from blood by Ficoll density gradient centrifugation. For roughly six donors, bulk peripheral blood T-cell repertoires were also sequenced from unsorted PBMC. cDNA synthesis was primed from the TCR beta constant segment and was followed by two successive PCR amplification steps. Libraries were sequenced as 2 x 150 bp reads on Illumina HiSeq 2000/2500, MiSeq or NextSeq. MIGEC was used to demultiplex reads and group reads by UMI, and MiTCR was used to assemble and quantify clonotypes. Only TCR cDNA sequences supported by at least two reads were kept to exclude erroneous sequences. The tcR package was used for downstream repertoire analysis, and clonotypes were matched between fractions using CDR3 nucleotide sequence together with V segment. VDJmatch was used to annotate antigen specificity against VDJdb, with one amino acid substitution in CDR3 permitted.

The source of this sequence is a man aged 45-65 years who received an inactivated influenza vaccine. Donor details come from another sample of the same person, matched by shared clones. The chain is assembled from TRBV4-2 and TRBJ2-5, and the D gene may be TRBD2, 5 bases matching. Sample: PBMCs from blood, taken on the day of vaccination. The CDR3 in this case is CASSQGRKETQYF. The bases read TGTGCCAGCAGCCAAGGGAGGAAAGAGACCCAGTACTTC.